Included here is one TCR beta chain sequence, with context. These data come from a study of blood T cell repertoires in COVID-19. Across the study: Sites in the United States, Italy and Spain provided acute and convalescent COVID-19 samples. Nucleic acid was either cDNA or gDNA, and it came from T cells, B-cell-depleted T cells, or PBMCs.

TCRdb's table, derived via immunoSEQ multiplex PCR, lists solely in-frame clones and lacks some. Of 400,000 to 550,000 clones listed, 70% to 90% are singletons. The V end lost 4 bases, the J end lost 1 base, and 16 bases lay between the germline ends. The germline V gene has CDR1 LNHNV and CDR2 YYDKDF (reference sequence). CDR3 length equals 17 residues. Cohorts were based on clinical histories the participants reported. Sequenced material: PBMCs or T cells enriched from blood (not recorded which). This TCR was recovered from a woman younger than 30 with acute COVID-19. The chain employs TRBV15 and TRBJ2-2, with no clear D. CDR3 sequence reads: CATSKTRAQRNTGELFF. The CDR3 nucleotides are TGTGCCACCAGCAAGACAAGAGCACAGAGGAACACCGGGGAGCTGTTTTTT.